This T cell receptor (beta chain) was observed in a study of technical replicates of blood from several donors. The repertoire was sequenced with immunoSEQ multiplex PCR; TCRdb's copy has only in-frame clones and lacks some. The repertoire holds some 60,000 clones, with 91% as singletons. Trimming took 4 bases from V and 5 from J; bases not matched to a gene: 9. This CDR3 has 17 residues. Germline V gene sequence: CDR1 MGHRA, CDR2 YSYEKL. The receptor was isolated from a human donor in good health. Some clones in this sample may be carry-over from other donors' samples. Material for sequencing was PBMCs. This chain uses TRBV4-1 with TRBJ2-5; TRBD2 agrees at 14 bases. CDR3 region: CASSPRLAGGLLETQYF. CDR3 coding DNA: TGCGCCAGCAGCCCCCGACTAGCGGGAGGGCTACTGGAGACCCAGTACTTC.